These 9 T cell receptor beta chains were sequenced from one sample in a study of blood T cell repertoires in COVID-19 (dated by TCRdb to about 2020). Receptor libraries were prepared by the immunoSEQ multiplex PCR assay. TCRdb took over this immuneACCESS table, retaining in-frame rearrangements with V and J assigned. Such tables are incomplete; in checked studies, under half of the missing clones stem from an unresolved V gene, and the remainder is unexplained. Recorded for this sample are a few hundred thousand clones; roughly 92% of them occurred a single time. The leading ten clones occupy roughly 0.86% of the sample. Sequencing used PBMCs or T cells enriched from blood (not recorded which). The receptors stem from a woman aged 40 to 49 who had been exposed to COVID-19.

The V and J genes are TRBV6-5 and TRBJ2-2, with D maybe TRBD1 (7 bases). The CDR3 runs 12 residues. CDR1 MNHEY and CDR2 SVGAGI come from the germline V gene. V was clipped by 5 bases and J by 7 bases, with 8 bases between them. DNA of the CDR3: TGTGCCAGCAGTCAGGGGGGCGGGGAGCTGTTTTTT. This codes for CASSQGGGELFF.

CDR3 in DNA: TGTGCCAGCAGACAGGGGGCTACCTATAGGCAAGAGACCCAGTACTTC. Its translation is CASRQGATYRQETQYF. The V and J genes are TRBV27 and TRBJ2-5, with 9 bases identical to TRBD1. The CDR3 spans 16 residues. Germline-derived CDR1 and CDR2 are MNHEY and SMNVEV (reference sequence). V lost 6 bases and J lost 2; bases outside the gene matches: 10.

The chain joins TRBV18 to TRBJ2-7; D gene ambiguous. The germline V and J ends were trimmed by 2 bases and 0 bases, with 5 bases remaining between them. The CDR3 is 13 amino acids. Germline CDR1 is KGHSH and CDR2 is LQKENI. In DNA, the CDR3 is TGTGCCAGCTCACCAACAGACTCCTACGAGCAGTACTTC. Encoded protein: CASSPTDSYEQYF.

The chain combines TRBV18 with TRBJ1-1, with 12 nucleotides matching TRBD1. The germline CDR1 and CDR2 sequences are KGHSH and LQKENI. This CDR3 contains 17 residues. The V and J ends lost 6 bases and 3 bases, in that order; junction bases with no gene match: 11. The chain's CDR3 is CASSPAGQGARDTEAFF. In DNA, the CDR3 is TGTGCCAGCTCCCCTGCGGGACAGGGGGCGCGGGACACTGAAGCTTTCTTT.

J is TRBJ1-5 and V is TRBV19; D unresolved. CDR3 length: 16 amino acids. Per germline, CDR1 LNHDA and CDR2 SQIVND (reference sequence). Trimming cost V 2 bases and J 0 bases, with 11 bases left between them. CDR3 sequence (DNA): TGTGCCAGTAGTATATCACAGTCCTATAGCAATCAGCCCCAGCATTTT. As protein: CASSISQSYSNQPQHF. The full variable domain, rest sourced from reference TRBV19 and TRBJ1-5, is DGGITQSPKYLFRKEGQNVTLSCEQNLNHDAMYWYRQDPGQGLRLIYYSQIVNDFQKGDIAEGYSVSREKKESFPLTVTSAQKNPTAFYLCASSISQSYSNQPQHFGDGTRLSIL.

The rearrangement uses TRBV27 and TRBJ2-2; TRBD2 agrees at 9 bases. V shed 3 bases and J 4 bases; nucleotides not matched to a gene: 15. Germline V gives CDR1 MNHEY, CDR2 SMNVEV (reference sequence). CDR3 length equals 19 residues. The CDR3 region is CASSFLRYSGGGVTGELFF. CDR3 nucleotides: TGTGCCAGCAGTTTCCTTAGATATAGCGGGGGCGGGGTCACCGGGGAGCTGTTTTTT.

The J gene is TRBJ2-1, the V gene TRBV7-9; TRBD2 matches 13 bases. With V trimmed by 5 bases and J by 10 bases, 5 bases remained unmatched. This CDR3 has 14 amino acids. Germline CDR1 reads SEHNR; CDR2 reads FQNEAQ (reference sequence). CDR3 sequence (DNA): TGTGCCAGCAGCACTAGCGGGGGGGCAGGAGAGCAGTTCTTC. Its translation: CASSTSGGAGEQFF. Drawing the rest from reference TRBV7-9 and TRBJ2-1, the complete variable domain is DTGVSQNPRHKITKRGQNVTFRCDPISEHNRLYWYRQTLGQGPEFLTYFQNEAQLEKSRLLSDRFSAERPKGSFSTLEIQRTEQGDSAMYLCASSTSGGAGEQFFGPGTRLTVL.

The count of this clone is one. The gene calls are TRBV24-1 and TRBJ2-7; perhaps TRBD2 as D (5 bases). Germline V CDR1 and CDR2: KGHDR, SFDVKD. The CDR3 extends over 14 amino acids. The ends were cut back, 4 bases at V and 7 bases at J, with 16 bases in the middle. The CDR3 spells CATSETNPRSEQYF. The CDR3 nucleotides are TGTGCCACCAGTGAGACTAACCCAAGAAGTGAGCAGTACTTC.

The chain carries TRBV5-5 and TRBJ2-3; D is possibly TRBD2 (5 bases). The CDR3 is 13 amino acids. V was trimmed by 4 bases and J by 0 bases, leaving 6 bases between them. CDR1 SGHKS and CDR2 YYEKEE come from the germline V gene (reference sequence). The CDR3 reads CASSPGSTDTQYF. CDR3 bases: TGTGCCAGCAGCCCGGGGAGCACAGATACGCAGTATTTT.